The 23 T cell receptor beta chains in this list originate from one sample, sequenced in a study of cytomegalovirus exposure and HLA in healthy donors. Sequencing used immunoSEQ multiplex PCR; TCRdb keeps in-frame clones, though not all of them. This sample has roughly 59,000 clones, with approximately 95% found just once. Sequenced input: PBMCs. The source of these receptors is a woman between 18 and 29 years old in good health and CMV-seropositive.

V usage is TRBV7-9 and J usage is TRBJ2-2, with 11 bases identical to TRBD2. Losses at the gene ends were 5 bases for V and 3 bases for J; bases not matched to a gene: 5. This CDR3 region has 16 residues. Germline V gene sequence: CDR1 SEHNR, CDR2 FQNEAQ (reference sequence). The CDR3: CASSPTSGSHTGELFF. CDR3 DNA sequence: TGTGCCAGCAGCCCCACTAGCGGGAGTCACACCGGGGAGCTGTTTTTT.

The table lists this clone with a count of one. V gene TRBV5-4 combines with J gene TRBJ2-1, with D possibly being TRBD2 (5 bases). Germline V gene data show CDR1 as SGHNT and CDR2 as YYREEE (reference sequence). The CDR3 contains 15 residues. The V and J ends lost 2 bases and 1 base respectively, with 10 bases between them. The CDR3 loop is CASSLFRGSYNEQFF. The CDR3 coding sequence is TGTGCCAGCAGCTTATTTCGGGGTTCCTACAATGAGCAGTTCTTC.

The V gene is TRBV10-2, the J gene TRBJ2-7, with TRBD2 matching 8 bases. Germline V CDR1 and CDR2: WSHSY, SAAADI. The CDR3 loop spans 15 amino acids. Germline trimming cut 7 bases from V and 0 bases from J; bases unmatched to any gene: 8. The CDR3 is CASKRGSVSSYEQYF. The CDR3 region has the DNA TGCGCCAGCAAGCGGGGGTCTGTAAGCTCCTACGAGCAGTACTTC.

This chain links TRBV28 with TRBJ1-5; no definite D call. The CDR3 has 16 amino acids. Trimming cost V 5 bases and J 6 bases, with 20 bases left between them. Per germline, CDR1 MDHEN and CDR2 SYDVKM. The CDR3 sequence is CASSPTEGSRLQPQHF. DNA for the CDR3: TGTGCCAGCAGTCCTACAGAGGGTTCTCGTCTTCAGCCCCAGCATTTT.

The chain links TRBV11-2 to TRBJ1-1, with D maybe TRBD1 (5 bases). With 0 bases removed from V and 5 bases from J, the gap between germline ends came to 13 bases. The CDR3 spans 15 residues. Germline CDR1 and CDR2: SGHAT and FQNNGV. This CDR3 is CASSLEGGRSTEAFF. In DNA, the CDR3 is TGTGCCAGCAGCTTAGAGGGGGGTAGGAGTACTGAAGCTTTCTTT.

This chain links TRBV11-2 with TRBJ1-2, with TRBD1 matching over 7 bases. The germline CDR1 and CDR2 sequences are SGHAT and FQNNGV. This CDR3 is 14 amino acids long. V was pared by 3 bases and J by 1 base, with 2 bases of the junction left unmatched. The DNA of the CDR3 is TGTGCCAGCAGCTTGAACAGGGGTAACTATGGCTACACCTTC. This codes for CASSLNRGNYGYTF.

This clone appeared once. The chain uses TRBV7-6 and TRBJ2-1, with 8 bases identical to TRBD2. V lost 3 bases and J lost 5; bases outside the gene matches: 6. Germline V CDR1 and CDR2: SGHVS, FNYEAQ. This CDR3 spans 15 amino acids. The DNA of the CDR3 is TGTGCCAGCAGCTTCGAGCGGGGGCCCCACAATGAGCAGTTCTTC. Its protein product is CASSFERGPHNEQFF. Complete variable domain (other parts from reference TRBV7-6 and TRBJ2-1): GAGVSQSPRYKVTKRGQDVALRCDPISGHVSLYWYRQALGQGPEFLTYFNYEAQQDKSGLPNDRFSAERPEGSISTLTIQRTEQRDSAMYRCASSFERGPHNEQFFGPGTRLTVL.

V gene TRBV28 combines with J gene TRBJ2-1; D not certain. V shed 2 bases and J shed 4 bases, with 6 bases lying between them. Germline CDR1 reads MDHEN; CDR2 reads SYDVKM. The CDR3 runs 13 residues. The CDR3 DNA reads TGTGCCAGCAGTTTACAGAAGTACAATGAGCAGTTCTTC. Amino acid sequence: CASSLQKYNEQFF.

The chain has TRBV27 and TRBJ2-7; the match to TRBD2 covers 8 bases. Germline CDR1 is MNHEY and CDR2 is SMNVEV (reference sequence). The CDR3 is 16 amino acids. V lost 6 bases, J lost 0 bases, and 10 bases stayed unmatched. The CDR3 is CASSPLGGRSSYEQYF. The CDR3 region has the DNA TGTGCCAGCAGCCCATTAGGCGGGAGGAGCTCCTACGAGCAGTACTTC.

The CDR3 protein is CASSLFAGSTEAFF. The CDR3 coding sequence is TGTGCCAGCAGCTTATTTGCGGGTTCCACTGAAGCTTTCTTT. The chain has TRBV7-9 and TRBJ1-1; no clear D gene. The CDR3 runs to 14 residues. V was pared by 2 bases and J by 4 bases, with 11 bases between. Germline CDR1 is SEHNR and CDR2 is FQNEAQ (reference sequence).

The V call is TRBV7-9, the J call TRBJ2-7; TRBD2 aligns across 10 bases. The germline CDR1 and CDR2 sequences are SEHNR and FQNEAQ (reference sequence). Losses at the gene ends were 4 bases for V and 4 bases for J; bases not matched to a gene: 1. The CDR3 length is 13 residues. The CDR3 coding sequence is TGTGCCAGCAGCTCTAGCGGGGGTTACGAGCAGTACTTC. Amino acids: CASSSSGGYEQYF.

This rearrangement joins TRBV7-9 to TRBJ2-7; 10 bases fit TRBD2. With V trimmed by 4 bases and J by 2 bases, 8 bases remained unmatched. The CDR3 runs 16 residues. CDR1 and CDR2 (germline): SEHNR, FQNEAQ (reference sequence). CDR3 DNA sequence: TGTGCCAGCAGCTCTCTTAGCGGGAGGACCACCTACGAGCAGTACTTC. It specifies CASSSLSGRTTYEQYF.

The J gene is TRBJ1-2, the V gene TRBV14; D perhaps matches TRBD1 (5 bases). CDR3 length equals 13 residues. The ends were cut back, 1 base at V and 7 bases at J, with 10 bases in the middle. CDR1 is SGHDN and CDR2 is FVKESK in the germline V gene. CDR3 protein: CASSQAGEGGYTF. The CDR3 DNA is TGTGCCAGCAGCCAAGCGGGGGAGGGTGGCTACACCTTC.

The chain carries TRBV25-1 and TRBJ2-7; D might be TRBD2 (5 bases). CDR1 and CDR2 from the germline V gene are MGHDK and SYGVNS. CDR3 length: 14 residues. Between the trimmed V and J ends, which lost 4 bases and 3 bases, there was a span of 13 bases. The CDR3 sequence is CASSVAPEDYEQYF. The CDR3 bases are TGTGCCAGCAGTGTCGCCCCGGAGGACTACGAGCAGTACTTC.

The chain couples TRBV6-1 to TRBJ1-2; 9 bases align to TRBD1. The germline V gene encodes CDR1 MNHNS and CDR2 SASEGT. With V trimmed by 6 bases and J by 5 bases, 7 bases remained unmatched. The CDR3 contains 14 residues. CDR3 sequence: CASRKTGGAYGYTF. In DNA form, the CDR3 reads TGTGCCAGCAGAAAAACAGGGGGCGCTTATGGCTACACCTTC.

Here the CDR3 reads CAWRGQLNQPQHF. Here the CDR3 DNA reads TGTGCCTGGAGAGGACAGTTAAATCAGCCCCAGCATTTT. The chain has TRBV30 and TRBJ1-5; D possibly corresponds to TRBD1 (6 bases). V lost 3 bases and J 4 bases, leaving 10 bases between the germline ends. Germline loops: CDR1 GTSNPN, CDR2 SVGIG (reference sequence). CDR3 size: 13 residues.

CDR3: CASSMFGQGDTEAFF. CDR3 sequence (DNA): TGTGCCAGCAGTATGTTCGGGCAGGGGGACACTGAAGCTTTCTTT. The gene calls are TRBV7-3 and TRBJ1-1, with 7 bases identical to TRBD1. Trimming took 6 bases from V and 3 from J; bases not matched to a gene: 10. Germline CDR1 SGHTA, CDR2 FQGTGA. The CDR3 has 15 amino acids.

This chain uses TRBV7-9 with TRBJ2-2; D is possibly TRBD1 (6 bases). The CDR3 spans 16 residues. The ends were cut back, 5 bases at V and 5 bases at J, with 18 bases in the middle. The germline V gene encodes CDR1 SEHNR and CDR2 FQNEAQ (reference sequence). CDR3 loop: CASSGWGRKRTGELFF. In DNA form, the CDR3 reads TGTGCCAGCAGCGGGTGGGGGCGAAAAAGGACCGGGGAGCTGTTTTTT.

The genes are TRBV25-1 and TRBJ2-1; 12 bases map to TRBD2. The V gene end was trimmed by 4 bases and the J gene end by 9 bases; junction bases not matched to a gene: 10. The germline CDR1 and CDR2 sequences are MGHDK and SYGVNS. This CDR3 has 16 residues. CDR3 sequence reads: CASSVASGGAVGEQFF. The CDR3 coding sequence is TGTGCCAGCAGTGTCGCTAGCGGGGGGGCAGTAGGTGAGCAGTTCTTC.

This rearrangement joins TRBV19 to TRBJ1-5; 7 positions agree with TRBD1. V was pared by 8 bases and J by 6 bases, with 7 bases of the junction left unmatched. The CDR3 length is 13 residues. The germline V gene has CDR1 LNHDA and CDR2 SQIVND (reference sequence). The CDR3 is CASSSQGTQPQHF. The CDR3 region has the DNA TGTGCCAGTTCCTCACAGGGGACTCAGCCCCAGCATTTT.

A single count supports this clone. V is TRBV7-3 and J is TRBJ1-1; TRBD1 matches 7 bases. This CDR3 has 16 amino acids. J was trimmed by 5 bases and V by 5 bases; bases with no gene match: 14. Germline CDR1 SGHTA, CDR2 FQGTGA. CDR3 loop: CASSPLGPAGGTEAFF. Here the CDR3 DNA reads TGTGCCAGCAGCCCCCTGGGTCCGGCAGGGGGAACTGAAGCTTTCTTT.

DNA of the CDR3: TGTGCCAGTAGTATGAACAGGAACACTGAAGCTTTCTTT. Protein product: CASSMNRNTEAFF. The chain links TRBV19 to TRBJ1-1, with D unclear. The CDR3 runs to 13 residues. Germline CDR1 and CDR2: LNHDA and SQIVND (reference sequence). V was pared by 3 bases and J by 1 base, with 6 bases between.

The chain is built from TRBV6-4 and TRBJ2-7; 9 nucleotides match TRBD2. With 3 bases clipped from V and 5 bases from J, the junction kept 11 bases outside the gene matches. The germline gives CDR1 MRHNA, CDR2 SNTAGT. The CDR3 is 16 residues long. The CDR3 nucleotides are TGTGCCAGCAGTGAACAGCCGGGACTAGCTACCCACGAGCAGTACTTC. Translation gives CASSEQPGLATHEQYF.